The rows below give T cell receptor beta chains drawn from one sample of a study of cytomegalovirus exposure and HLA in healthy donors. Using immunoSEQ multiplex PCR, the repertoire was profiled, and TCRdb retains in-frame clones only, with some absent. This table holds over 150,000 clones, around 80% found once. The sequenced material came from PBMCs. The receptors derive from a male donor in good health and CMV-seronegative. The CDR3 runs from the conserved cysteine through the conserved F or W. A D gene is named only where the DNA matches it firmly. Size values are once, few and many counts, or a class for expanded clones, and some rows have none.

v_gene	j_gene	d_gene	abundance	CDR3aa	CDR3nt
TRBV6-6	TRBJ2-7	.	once	CASWDTSYEQYF	TGTGCCAGTTGGGACACCTCCTACGAGCAGTACTTC
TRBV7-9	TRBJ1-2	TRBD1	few	CASSSETGSYGYTF	TGTGCCAGCAGCTCCGAGACAGGGTCCTATGGCTACACCTTC
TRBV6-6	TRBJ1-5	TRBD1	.	CASSGTGGDQPQHF	TGTGCCAGCAGTGGAACAGGGGGCGATCAGCCCCAGCATTTT
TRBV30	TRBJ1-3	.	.	CAWSQAYSGNTIYF	TGTGCCTGGAGTCAGGCGTACTCTGGAAACACCATATATTTT
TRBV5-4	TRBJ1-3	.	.	CASSRAGGNTIYF	TGTGCCAGCAGCAGGGCAGGGGGAAACACCATATATTTT
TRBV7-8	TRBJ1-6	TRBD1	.	CASTKGQGDSPLHF	TGTGCCAGCACCAAGGGACAGGGAGATTCACCCCTCCACTTT
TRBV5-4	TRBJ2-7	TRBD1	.	CASSLNRGTYEQYF	TGTGCCAGCAGCTTGAACAGGGGGACCTACGAGCAGTACTTC
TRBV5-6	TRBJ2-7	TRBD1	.	CASSPTRGDRGRYEQYF	TGTGCCAGCAGCCCAACCAGAGGGGACAGGGGGCGTTACGAGCAGTACTTC
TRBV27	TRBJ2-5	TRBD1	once	CASGDRAETQYF	TGTGCCAGTGGTGACAGGGCTGAGACCCAGTACTTC
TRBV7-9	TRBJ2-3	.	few	CASSLYRATDTQYF	TGTGCCAGCAGCTTGTACAGGGCCACAGATACGCAGTATTTT